Listed below are T cell receptor beta chains from one sample, sequenced in a study of identical twins. TCRdb used MiXCR to reprocess the 5' RACE reads, holding one entry per CDR3 protein. The sample holds about 660,000 distinct CDR3 sequences, around 8.6% seen once. These data also formed part of another study, on yellow fever vaccine responses in identical twins.

The material sequenced was PBMCs. The receptors stem from a woman between 18 and 30 years old in good health. The CDR3 runs from the conserved cysteine through the conserved F or W. A D gene is named only where the DNA matches it firmly. Clone size is not always given. Where it is, it says once, few, many or a class for expanded clones.

CDR3aa	CDR3nt	d_gene	abundance	v_gene	j_gene
CASSWGSGDYEQYF	TGTGCCAGCAGCTGGGGGTCTGGCGACTACGAGCAGTACTTC	.	many	TRBV27	TRBJ2-7
CASSQNVGQGTDTQYF	TGTGCCAGCAGTCAAAACGTCGGACAGGGCACAGATACGCAGTATTTT	TRBD1	many	TRBV27	TRBJ2-3
CSAKQAREKVNEQFF	TGCAGTGCTAAGCAAGCCCGGGAGAAGGTCAATGAGCAGTTCTTC	.	few	TRBV20-1	TRBJ2-1
CATSRALGQGFEQYF	TGTGCCACCAGCAGAGCTTTAGGACAGGGGTTCGAGCAGTACTTC	TRBD1	many	TRBV15	TRBJ2-7
CASSYDGQGNYGYTF	TGTGCCAGCAGTTACGACGGACAGGGGAACTATGGCTACACCTTC	TRBD1	.	TRBV6-5	TRBJ1-2
CASSPSRNPRSYNEQFF	TGCGCCAGCAGCCCCTCGCGAAACCCCCGCTCCTACAATGAGCAGTTCTTC	.	.	TRBV4-3	TRBJ2-1
CAPFGKLFF	TGTGCCCCCTTCGGAAAACTGTTTTTT	.	.	TRBV27	TRBJ1-4
CASSLSGTSGWYEQYF	TGTGCCAGCAGTTTATCTGGGACTAGCGGGTGGTACGAGCAGTACTTC	TRBD2	.	TRBV27	TRBJ2-7
CATSDFAGTILGELFF	TGTGCCACCAGTGATTTCGCCGGGACAATTCTCGGGGAGCTGTTTTTT	.	.	TRBV24-1	TRBJ2-2
CASSLDPSGVSEQFF	TGTGCCAGCAGCTTGGATCCTAGCGGGGTCTCTGAGCAGTTCTTC	TRBD2	few	TRBV5-6	TRBJ2-1
CASSGSEGATSEAFF	TGTGCCAGCAGCGGGAGCGAGGGGGCCACGTCTGAAGCTTTCTTT	TRBD1	few	TRBV7-9	TRBJ1-1
CATSRERTSDTQYF	TGTGCCACCAGCAGGGAAAGGACCTCAGATACGCAGTATTTT	.	few	TRBV15	TRBJ2-3
CASSAPGPYEQYF	TGTGCCAGTAGTGCGCCGGGTCCCTACGAGCAGTACTTC	.	few	TRBV19	TRBJ2-7
CASSGTLAGGETQYF	TGTGCCAGCAGTGGAACTCTAGCGGGAGGAGAGACCCAGTACTTC	TRBD2	few	TRBV2	TRBJ2-5
CASSLRWGGTGSPSGANVLTF	TGTGCCAGCAGTTTGCGGTGGGGTGGGACAGGGAGTCCTTCTGGGGCCAACGTCCTGACTTTC	TRBD1	few	TRBV27	TRBJ2-6
CASSLKAYNEQFF	TGCGCCAGCAGCTTAAAGGCCTACAATGAGCAGTTCTTC	.	few	TRBV5-1	TRBJ2-1
CSAMTSGGRTDTQYF	TGCAGTGCAATGACTAGCGGGGGACGGACAGATACGCAGTATTTT	TRBD2	many	TRBV20-1	TRBJ2-3
CASSQDLTGSMNTEAFF	TGTGCCAGCAGCCAAGATTTGACAGGGTCTATGAACACTGAAGCTTTCTTT	TRBD1	.	TRBV4-2	TRBJ1-1
CASEIAGDPRQFF	TGTGCCAGCGAGATAGCGGGGGACCCAAGGCAGTTCTTC	TRBD2	few	TRBV12-3/TRBV12-4	TRBJ2-1
CASSVQVTGEGYF	TGTGCCAGCAGTGTACAAGTGACCGGGGAAGGGTACTTC	.	many	TRBV2	TRBJ2-7
CSAYGGPEAFF	TGCAGCGCCTACGGAGGGCCTGAAGCTTTCTTT	.	many	TRBV29-1	TRBJ1-1
CASSPWGQGTDTQYF	TGTGCCAGTAGTCCCTGGGGACAGGGCACAGATACGCAGTATTTT	TRBD1	few	TRBV19	TRBJ2-3
CASSQDLRTSGHNEQFF	TGCGCCAGCAGCCAAGATCTTAGGACTAGCGGACACAATGAGCAGTTCTTC	TRBD2	many	TRBV4-1	TRBJ2-1
CSARSRQGFSGRAGYEQFF	TGCAGTGCTAGATCCCGACAGGGCTTCAGCGGGAGGGCCGGATATGAGCAGTTCTTC	TRBD2	.	TRBV20-1	TRBJ2-1
CASSQEVVGGYDGELFF	TGCGCCAGCAGCCAAGAGGTGGTGGGAGGGTACGACGGGGAGCTGTTTTTT	TRBD2	.	TRBV4-3	TRBJ2-2
CASTPAGPSSYEQYF	TGTGCCAGCACCCCAGCGGGGCCCAGCTCCTACGAGCAGTACTTC	TRBD2	many	TRBV28	TRBJ2-7
CASSQGAVGSTGYTF	TGTGCCAGCAGCCAAGGGGCTGTAGGTAGCACTGGCTACACCTTC	.	many	TRBV3-1	TRBJ1-2
CASSQVWGTSGSYEQYF	TGCGCCAGCAGCCAAGTCTGGGGGACTAGCGGGAGTTACGAGCAGTACTTC	TRBD2	many	TRBV4-3	TRBJ2-7
CASSPNARRDNPYF	TGTGCCAGCAGTCCAAACGCCCGGCGGGACAACCCGTATTTT	.	.	TRBV6-5	TRBJ2-3
CASSQAPPGAANSYNEQFF	TGTGCCAGCAGCCAAGCGCCCCCGGGAGCGGCGAACTCCTACAATGAGCAGTTCTTC	.	few	TRBV4-2	TRBJ2-1
CASSSGLASEADTQYF	TGTGCCAGCAGCTCCGGACTAGCCTCAGAGGCAGATACGCAGTATTTT	TRBD2	few	TRBV7-6	TRBJ2-3
CASSRSGGSSYEQYF	TGTGCCAGCAGCCGCAGCGGGGGAAGCTCCTACGAGCAGTACTTC	TRBD2	many	TRBV7-2	TRBJ2-7
CASSRTGTSGQETQYF	TGTGCCAGCAGCCGAACCGGGACTAGCGGCCAAGAGACCCAGTACTTC	TRBD2	many	TRBV3-1	TRBJ2-5
CATKQGARGETQYF	TGTGCCACCAAACAGGGGGCCCGGGGAGAGACCCAGTACTTC	TRBD1	few	TRBV28	TRBJ2-5
CASSPRTVGNTEAFF	TGTGCCAGCAGCCCGCGGACAGTGGGGAACACTGAAGCTTTCTTT	.	few	TRBV7-9	TRBJ1-1